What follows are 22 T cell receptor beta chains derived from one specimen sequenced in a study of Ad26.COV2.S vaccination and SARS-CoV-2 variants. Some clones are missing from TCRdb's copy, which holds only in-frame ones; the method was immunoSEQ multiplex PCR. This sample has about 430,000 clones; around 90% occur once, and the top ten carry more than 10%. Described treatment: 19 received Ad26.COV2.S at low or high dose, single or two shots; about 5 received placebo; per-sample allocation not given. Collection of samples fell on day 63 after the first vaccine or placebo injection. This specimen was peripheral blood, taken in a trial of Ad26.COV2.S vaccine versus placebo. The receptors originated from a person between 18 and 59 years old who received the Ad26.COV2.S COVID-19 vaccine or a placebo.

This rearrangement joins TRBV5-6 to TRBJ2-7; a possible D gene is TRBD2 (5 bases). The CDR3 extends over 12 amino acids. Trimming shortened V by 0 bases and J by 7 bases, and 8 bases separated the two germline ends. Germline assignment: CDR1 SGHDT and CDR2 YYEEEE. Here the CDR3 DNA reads TGTGCCAGCAGCTTGGCCACGGGGGAGCAGTACTTC. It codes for CASSLATGEQYF.

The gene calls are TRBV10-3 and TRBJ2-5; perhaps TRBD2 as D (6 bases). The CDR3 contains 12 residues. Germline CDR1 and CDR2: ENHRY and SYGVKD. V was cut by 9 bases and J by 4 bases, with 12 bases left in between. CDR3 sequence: CAIGGSSETQYF. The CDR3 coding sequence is TGTGCCATTGGAGGGAGCTCAGAGACCCAGTACTTC.

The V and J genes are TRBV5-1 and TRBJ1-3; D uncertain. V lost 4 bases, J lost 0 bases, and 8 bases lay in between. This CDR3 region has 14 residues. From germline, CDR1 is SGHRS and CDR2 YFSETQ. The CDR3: CASSRTDSGNTIYF. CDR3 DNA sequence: TGCGCCAGCAGCCGGACTGACTCTGGAAACACCATATATTTT.

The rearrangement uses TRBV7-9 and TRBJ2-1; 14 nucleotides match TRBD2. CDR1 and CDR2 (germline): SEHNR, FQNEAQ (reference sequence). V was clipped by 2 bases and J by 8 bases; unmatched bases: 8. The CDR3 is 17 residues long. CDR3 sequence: CASSLRGTSGSGYEQFF. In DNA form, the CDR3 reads TGTGCCAGCAGCTTAAGGGGGACTAGCGGGAGTGGGTATGAGCAGTTCTTC.

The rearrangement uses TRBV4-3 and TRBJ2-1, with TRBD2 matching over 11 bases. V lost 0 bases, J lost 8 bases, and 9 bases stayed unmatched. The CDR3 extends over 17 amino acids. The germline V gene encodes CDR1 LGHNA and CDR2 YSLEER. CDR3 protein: CASSQDVTSGRIYEQFF. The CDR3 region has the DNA TGCGCCAGCAGCCAAGATGTAACTAGCGGGAGAATTTATGAGCAGTTCTTC.

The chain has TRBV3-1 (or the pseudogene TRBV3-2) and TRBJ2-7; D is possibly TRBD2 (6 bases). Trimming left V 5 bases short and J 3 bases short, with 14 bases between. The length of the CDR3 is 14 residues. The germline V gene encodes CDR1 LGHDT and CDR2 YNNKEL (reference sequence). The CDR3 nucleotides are TGTGCCAGCAGCTCGTCGACTAGAGGCTACGAGCAGTACTTC. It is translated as CASSSSTRGYEQYF.

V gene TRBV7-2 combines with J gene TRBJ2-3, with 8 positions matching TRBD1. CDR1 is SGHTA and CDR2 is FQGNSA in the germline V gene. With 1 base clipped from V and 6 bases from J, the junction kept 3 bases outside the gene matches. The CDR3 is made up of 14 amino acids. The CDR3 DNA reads TGTGCCAGCAGCTTAGGGACAGGGTTTGATACGCAGTATTTT. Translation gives CASSLGTGFDTQYF.

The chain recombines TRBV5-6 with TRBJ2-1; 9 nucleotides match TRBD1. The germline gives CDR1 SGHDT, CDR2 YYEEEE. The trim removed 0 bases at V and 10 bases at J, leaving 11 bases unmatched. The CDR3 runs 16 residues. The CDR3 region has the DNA TGTGCCAGCAGCTTGGGCCAACAGGGGGCCCCCTTAGAGCAGTTCTTC. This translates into CASSLGQQGAPLEQFF.

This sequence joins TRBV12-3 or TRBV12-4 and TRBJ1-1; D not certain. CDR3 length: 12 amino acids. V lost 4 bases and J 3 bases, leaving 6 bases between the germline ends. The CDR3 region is CASSYEDTEAFF. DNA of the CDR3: TGTGCCAGCAGTTATGAGGACACTGAAGCTTTCTTT.

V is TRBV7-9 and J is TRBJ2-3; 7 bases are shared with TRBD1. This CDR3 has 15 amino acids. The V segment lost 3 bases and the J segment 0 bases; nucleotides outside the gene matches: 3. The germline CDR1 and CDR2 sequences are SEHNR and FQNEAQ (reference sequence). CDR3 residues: CASSLGTASTDTQYF. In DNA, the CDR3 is TGTGCCAGCAGCTTGGGGACAGCTAGCACAGATACGCAGTATTTT.

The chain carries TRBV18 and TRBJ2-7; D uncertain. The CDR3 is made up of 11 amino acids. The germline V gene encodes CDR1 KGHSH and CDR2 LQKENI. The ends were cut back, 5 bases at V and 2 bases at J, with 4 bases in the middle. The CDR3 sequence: CASSTPYEQYF. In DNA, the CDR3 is TGTGCCAGCTCAACTCCCTACGAGCAGTACTTC.

CDR3 loop: CASSHRQGVYEQYF. The CDR3 region has the DNA TGTGCCAGCTCACATCGACAGGGAGTCTACGAGCAGTACTTC. This sequence joins TRBV18 and TRBJ2-7; 7 nucleotides match TRBD1. Looked up from germline, CDR1 is KGHSH and CDR2 is LQKENI. The CDR3 has 14 amino acids. The trim removed 4 bases at V and 3 bases at J, leaving 6 bases unmatched.

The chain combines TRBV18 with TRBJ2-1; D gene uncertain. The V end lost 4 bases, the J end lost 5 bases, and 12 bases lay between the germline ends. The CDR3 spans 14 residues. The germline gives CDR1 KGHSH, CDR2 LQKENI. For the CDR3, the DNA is TGTGCCAGCTCACAAACAGACCTACACAATGAGCAGTTCTTC. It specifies CASSQTDLHNEQFF.

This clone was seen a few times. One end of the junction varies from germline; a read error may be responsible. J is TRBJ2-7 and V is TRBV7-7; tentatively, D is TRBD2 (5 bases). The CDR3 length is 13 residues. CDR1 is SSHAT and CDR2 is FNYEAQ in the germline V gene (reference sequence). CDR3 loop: CASSAGRSGEQYF. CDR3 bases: TGTGCTAGCAGCGCAGGCAGGTCGGGAGAGCAGTACTTC.

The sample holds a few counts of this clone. CDR3 in amino acids: CASSAAEYTEAFF. In DNA form, the CDR3 reads TGTGCCAGCAGCGCCGCGGAGTACACTGAAGCTTTCTTT. This sequence joins TRBV9 and TRBJ1-1; D remains ambiguous. In germline, CDR1 is SGDLS, CDR2 YYNGEE. Trimming left V 3 bases short and J 3 bases short, with 9 bases between. The CDR3 extends over 13 amino acids.

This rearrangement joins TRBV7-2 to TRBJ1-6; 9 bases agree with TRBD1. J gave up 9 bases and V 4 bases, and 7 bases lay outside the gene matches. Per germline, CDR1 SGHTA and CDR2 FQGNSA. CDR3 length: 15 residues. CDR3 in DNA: TGTGCCAGCAGCTCGGACCGGGACAGGGCTTCACCCCTCCACTTT. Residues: CASSSDRDRASPLHF.

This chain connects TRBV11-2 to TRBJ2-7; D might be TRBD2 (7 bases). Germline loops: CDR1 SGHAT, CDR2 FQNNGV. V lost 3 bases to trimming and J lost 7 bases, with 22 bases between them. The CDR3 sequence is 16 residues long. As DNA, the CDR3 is TGTGCCAGCAGCTTCCGAGAGGGGGGGCCCACGGGTGAGCAGTACTTC. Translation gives CASSFREGGPTGEQYF.

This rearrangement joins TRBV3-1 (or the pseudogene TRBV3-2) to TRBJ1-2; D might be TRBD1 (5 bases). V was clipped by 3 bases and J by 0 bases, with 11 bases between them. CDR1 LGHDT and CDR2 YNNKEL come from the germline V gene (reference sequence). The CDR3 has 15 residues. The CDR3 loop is CASSQGTASNYGYTF. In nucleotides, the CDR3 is TGTGCCAGCAGCCAGGGGACGGCCTCTAACTATGGCTACACCTTC.

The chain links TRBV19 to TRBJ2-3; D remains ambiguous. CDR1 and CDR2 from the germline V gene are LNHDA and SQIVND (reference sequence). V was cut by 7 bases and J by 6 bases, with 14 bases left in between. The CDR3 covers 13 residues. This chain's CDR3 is CASMSLQADTQYF. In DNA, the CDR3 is TGTGCCAGTATGTCCCTCCAGGCCGATACGCAGTATTTT.

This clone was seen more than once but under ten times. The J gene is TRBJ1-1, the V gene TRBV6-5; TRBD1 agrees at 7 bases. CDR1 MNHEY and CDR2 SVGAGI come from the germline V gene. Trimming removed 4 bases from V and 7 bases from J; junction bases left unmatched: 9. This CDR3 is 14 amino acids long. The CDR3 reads CASSSSATGYEAFF. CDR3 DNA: TGTGCCAGCAGTTCAAGCGCGACAGGGTATGAAGCTTTCTTT.

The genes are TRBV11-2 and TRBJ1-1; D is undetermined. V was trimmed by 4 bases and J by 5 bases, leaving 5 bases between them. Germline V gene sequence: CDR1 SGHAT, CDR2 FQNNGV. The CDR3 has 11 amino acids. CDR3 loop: CASSWGTEAFF. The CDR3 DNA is TGTGCCAGCAGCTGGGGTACTGAAGCTTTCTTT.

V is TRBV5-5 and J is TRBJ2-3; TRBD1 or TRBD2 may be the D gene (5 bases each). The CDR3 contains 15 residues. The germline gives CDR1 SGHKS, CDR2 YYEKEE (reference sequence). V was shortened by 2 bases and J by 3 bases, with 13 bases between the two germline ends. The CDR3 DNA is TGTGCCAGCAGCTTCCTGGGACGGAGAACAGATACGCAGTATTTT. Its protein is CASSFLGRRTDTQYF.